These 23 T cell receptor beta chains share one sample of origin, sequenced in a study of T cell responses to AZD1222 COVID-19 vaccine. The table came from immunoSEQ multiplex PCR; TCRdb's copy has only in-frame clones and leaves some out. The table has over 120,000 clones, 86% seen once; the top ten hold about 5%. Sequenced material: peripheral blood, taken 28 days after the second AZD1222 dose. The receptors were sampled from an adult who received the AZD1222 COVID-19 vaccine.

The chain couples TRBV28 to TRBJ1-5; 10 positions match TRBD1. This CDR3 has 15 residues. Germline V gene lookup returns CDR1 MDHEN and CDR2 SYDVKM. V lost 3 bases, J lost 6 bases, and 5 bases stayed unmatched. The CDR3 DNA is TGTGCCAGCAGTTTTGCGACAGGGGGCGGTCAGCCCCAGCATTTT. Protein sequence: CASSFATGGGQPQHF.

V and J are TRBV6-1 and TRBJ1-5; 8 bases are shared with TRBD1. The CDR3 spans 16 residues. J was trimmed by 2 bases and V by 2 bases; bases with no gene match: 5. CDR1 is MNHNS and CDR2 is SASEGT in the germline V gene. CDR3 loop: CASSERTGQGNQPQHF. The CDR3 nucleotides are TGTGCCAGCAGTGAACGGACAGGGCAGGGCAATCAGCCCCAGCATTTT.

The chain recombines TRBV27 with TRBJ1-5; weak D call: TRBD1 (5 bases). The CDR3 totals 15 residues. Between the trimmed V and J ends, which lost 6 bases and 0 bases, there was a span of 12 bases. Per germline, CDR1 MNHEY and CDR2 SMNVEV (reference sequence). CDR3 bases: TGTGCCAGCAGCTGGGACGGTAATAGCAATCAGCCCCAGCATTTT. Encoded protein: CASSWDGNSNQPQHF.

The gene calls are TRBV4-1 and TRBJ1-6; 7 nucleotides agree with TRBD1. Germline CDR1 is MGHRA and CDR2 is YSYEKL. The trim removed 1 base at V and 0 bases at J, leaving 12 bases unmatched. The CDR3 consists of 20 residues. This CDR3 is CASSQVPGQPGSSYNSPLHF. The CDR3 nucleotides are TGCGCCAGCAGCCAAGTTCCGGGACAGCCGGGTAGCTCCTATAATTCACCCCTCCACTTT.

The chain has TRBV5-4 and TRBJ2-5; TRBD1 matches 9 bases. This CDR3 comprises 14 residues. V lost 2 bases to trimming and J lost 5 bases; unmatched junction nucleotides: 4. Germline V gene lookup returns CDR1 SGHNT and CDR2 YYREEE (reference sequence). The CDR3 coding sequence is TGTGCCAGCAGCTTTCGGGGGACAGGGGAGACCCAGTACTTC. Amino acids: CASSFRGTGETQYF.

The chain is built from TRBV10-3 and TRBJ1-4, with D uncertain. Germline lookup yields CDR1 ENHRY and CDR2 SYGVKD. Between the trimmed V and J ends, which lost 4 bases and 7 bases, there was a span of 16 bases. This CDR3 comprises 15 residues. CDR3 in amino acids: CAISGTGLGVEKLFF. Here the CDR3 DNA reads TGTGCCATCAGTGGGACGGGCCTTGGGGTTGAAAAACTGTTTTTT.

The chain links TRBV19 to TRBJ1-2, with 9 positions matching TRBD1. The CDR3 is 14 amino acids. Germline trimming cut 5 bases from V and 4 bases from J; bases unmatched to any gene: 5. CDR1 LNHDA and CDR2 SQIVND come from the germline V gene (reference sequence). CDR3 in amino acids: CASSVGQGGYGYTF. The CDR3 nucleotides read TGTGCCAGTAGTGTGGGACAGGGTGGCTATGGCTACACCTTC.

This clone has only a few counts. The chain combines TRBV7-9 with TRBJ2-5; D remains ambiguous. CDR1 and CDR2 from the germline V gene are SEHNR and FQNEAQ (reference sequence). The CDR3 sequence is 13 residues long. V lost 4 bases to trimming and J lost 2 bases, with 8 bases between them. CDR3: CASSSTPQETQYF. Written as DNA, the CDR3 is TGTGCCAGCAGCTCCACCCCTCAAGAGACCCAGTACTTC.

The rearrangement joins TRBV7-8 to TRBJ1-1; TRBD1 might be the D (5 bases). The CDR3 totals 13 residues. V shed 3 bases and J shed 3 bases, with 8 bases lying between them. Looked up from germline, CDR1 is SGHVS and CDR2 is FQNEAQ. The CDR3 nucleotides are TGTGCCAGCAGCTTCGGGGGGGACACTGAAGCTTTCTTT. This gives the protein CASSFGGDTEAFF.

The CDR3 nucleotides read TGTGCCAGCAGCTTCAGTCAGGGCTACACCGGGGAGCTGTTTTTT. It codes for CASSFSQGYTGELFF. The genes are TRBV7-8 and TRBJ2-2, with D possibly TRBD1 on 5 matching bases. The CDR3 runs to 15 residues. Between the trimmed V and J ends, which lost 3 bases and 3 bases, there was a span of 11 bases. The germline V gene has CDR1 SGHVS and CDR2 FQNEAQ.

The chain recombines TRBV11-3 with TRBJ2-7; D unclear. The CDR3 runs 13 residues. Trimming stripped 4 bases from V and 6 bases from J, with 13 bases between. CDR1 is SGHNT, CDR2 YENEEA, per germline. This chain's CDR3 is CASSSRHASEQYF. Here the CDR3 DNA reads TGTGCCAGCAGCTCCCGACATGCCTCCGAGCAGTACTTC.

The V call is TRBV7-9, the J call TRBJ2-2, with D uncertain. Germline V gene data show CDR1 as SEHNR and CDR2 as FQNEAQ (reference sequence). The CDR3 spans 14 residues. Trimming removed 1 base at V and 6 bases at J, with 9 bases between. Here the CDR3 DNA reads TGTGCCAGCAGCTTAGAGCTATACTCCGGGGAGCTGTTTTTT. Protein product: CASSLELYSGELFF.

The chain is built from TRBV11-3 and TRBJ2-1, with 8 bases that match TRBD2. Germline CDR1 and CDR2: SGHNT and YENEEA. The CDR3 spans 16 residues. J was trimmed by 3 bases and V by 1 base; bases with no gene match: 5. The chain's CDR3 is CASSLGRGTSYNEQFF. The CDR3, as DNA: TGTGCCAGCAGCTTAGGGCGGGGGACTAGCTACAATGAGCAGTTCTTC.

This chain connects TRBV6-2 or TRBV6-3 to TRBJ1-2, with no clear D. The V gene lost 6 bases and the J gene lost 8 bases, with 13 bases spanning the gap. CDR1 is MNHEY, CDR2 SVGEGT, per germline. The CDR3 loop spans 12 amino acids. The CDR3 spells CASSPREGGYTF. The CDR3 region has the DNA TGTGCCAGCAGCCCTCGAGAAGGAGGCTACACCTTC.

The J gene is TRBJ1-6, the V gene TRBV2; the D gene is possibly TRBD1 (5 bases). Trimming took off 8 bases at V and 7 bases at J, with 12 bases between the two ends. CDR1 and CDR2 from the germline V gene are SNHLY and FYNNEI. This CDR3 spans 13 amino acids. The DNA for the CDR3 is TGTGCCAGCGGCCCCGAGGGGAATTCACCCCTCCACTTT. Amino acids: CASGPEGNSPLHF.

The chain links TRBV6-5 to TRBJ1-3; possibly TRBD1 for D (5 bases). The CDR3 loop spans 15 amino acids. Trimming shortened V by 2 bases and J by 7 bases, and 15 bases separated the two germline ends. Germline CDR1 reads MNHEY; CDR2 reads SVGAGI. Here the CDR3 DNA reads TGTGCCAGCAGTTACGGACAATACGAAGAGAACACCATATATTTT. It codes for CASSYGQYEENTIYF.

This clone was recorded once. The J gene is TRBJ1-1, the V gene TRBV19; D remains unclear. This CDR3 has 13 amino acids. The V end lost 8 bases, the J end lost 6 bases, and 16 bases lay between the germline ends. Germline V CDR1 and CDR2: LNHDA, SQIVND (reference sequence). DNA for the CDR3: TGTGCCAGTCTCGACCAGCCCTACTCTGAAGCTTTCTTT. It codes for CASLDQPYSEAFF.

This sequence joins TRBV15 and TRBJ2-7, with a tentative D call TRBD1 (5 bases). Trimming removed 5 bases from V and 5 bases from J, with 10 bases in between. This CDR3 is built from 12 residues. Germline lookup yields CDR1 LNHNV and CDR2 YYDKDF (reference sequence). CDR3: CATSPGIHEQYF. CDR3 coding DNA: TGTGCCACCAGCCCAGGGATCCACGAGCAGTACTTC.

The genes are TRBV24-1 and TRBJ1-2; D ambiguous. Germline values: CDR1 KGHDR, CDR2 SFDVKD. Trimming pared 3 bases from V and 4 bases from J, leaving 11 bases between. This CDR3 spans 14 amino acids. The CDR3 spells CATSDNPGRYGYTF. DNA for the CDR3: TGTGCCACCAGTGATAACCCCGGGCGCTATGGCTACACCTTC.

This rearrangement joins TRBV27 to TRBJ1-5; TRBD1 is a possible D gene (5 bases). The CDR3 is 16 amino acids. Germline lookup yields CDR1 MNHEY and CDR2 SMNVEV (reference sequence). Trimming removed 5 bases at V and 1 base at J, with 15 bases between. This CDR3 reads CASSDGGWASNQPQHF. CDR3 in DNA: TGTGCCAGCAGTGATGGGGGGTGGGCCAGCAATCAGCCCCAGCATTTT.

This clone was seen a few times. This chain uses TRBV9 with TRBJ1-3; D call uncertain. V lost 0 bases to trimming and J lost 2 bases, with 12 bases between them. The CDR3 covers 16 residues. Germline V gene sequence: CDR1 SGDLS, CDR2 YYNGEE. The DNA for the CDR3 is TGTGCCAGCAGCGTAGGGGGTAGGGAAACTGGAAACACCATATATTTT. As protein: CASSVGGRETGNTIYF.

The chain links TRBV7-9 to TRBJ2-1, with D perhaps given as TRBD1 or TRBD2 (7 bases each). Trimming pared 1 base from V and 6 bases from J, leaving 16 bases between. CDR1 is SEHNR, CDR2 FQNEAQ, per germline (reference sequence). The CDR3 sequence is 16 residues long. CDR3 coding DNA: TGTGCCAGCAGCTTAGGGGAGGGGGCGTCCGGCAATGAGCAGTTCTTC. It translates to CASSLGEGASGNEQFF.

The chain carries TRBV14 and TRBJ1-1, with 8 positions matching TRBD1. The V gene end was trimmed by 6 bases and the J gene end by 1 base; junction bases not matched to a gene: 16. This CDR3 comprises 18 residues. Germline loops: CDR1 SGHDN, CDR2 FVKESK. The CDR3 DNA reads TGTGCCAGCAGTCCTCTTCGGACAGGGCGAGATGGGAACACTGAAGCTTTCTTT. The encoded protein is CASSPLRTGRDGNTEAFF.